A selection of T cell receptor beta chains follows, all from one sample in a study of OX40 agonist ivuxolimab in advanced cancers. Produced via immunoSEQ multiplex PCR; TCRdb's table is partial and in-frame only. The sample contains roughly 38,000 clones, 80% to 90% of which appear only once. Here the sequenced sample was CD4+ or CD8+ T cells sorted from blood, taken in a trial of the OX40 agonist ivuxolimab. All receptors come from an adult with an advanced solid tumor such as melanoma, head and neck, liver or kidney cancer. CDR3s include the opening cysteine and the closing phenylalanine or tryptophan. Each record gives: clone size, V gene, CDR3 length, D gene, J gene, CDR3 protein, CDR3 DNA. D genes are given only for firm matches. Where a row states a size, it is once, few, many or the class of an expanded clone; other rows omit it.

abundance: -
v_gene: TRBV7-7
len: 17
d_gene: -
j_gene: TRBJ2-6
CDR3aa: CASSLLGSPNGANVLTF
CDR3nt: TGTGCTAGCAGCTTACTGGGCAGCCCCAATGGGGCCAACGTCCTGACTTTC

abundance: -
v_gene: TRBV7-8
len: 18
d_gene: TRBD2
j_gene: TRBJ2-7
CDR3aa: CASSLVVGLAGASYEQYF
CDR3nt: TGTGCCAGCAGCTTAGTAGTTGGGCTAGCGGGGGCGTCCTACGAGCAGTACTTC

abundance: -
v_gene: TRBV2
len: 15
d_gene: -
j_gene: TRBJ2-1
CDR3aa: CASVGTGGFYNEQFF
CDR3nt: TGTGCCAGCGTCGGGACTGGGGGGTTCTACAATGAGCAGTTCTTC

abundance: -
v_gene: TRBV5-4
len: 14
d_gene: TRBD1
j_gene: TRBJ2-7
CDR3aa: CASSLGTGEYEQYF
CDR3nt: TGTGCCAGCAGCTTGGGAACAGGGGAATACGAGCAGTACTTC

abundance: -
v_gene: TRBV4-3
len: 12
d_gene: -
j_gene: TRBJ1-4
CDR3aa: CASSQETGKLFF
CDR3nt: TGCGCCAGCAGCCAGGAAACAGGGAAACTGTTTTTT

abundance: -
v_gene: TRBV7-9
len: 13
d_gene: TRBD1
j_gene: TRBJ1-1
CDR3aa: CASSFEQGTEAFF
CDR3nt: TGTGCCAGCAGCTTTGAACAGGGGACTGAAGCTTTCTTT

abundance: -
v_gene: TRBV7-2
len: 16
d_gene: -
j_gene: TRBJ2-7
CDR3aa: CASSLLGAGLAREQYF
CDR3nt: TGTGCCAGCAGCTTATTGGGCGCCGGATTAGCTCGCGAGCAGTACTTC

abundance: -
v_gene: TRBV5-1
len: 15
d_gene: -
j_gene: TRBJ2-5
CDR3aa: CASSERSVGQETQYF
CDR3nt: TGCGCCAGCAGCGAAAGGTCTGTTGGACAAGAGACCCAGTACTTC

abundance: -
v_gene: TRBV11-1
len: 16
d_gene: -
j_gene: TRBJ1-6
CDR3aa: CASSLDGHGGNSPLHF
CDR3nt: TGTGCCAGCAGCCTGGACGGCCACGGCGGTAATTCACCCCTCCACTTT

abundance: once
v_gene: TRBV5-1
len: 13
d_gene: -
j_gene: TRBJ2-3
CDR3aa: CASSFSGTDTQYF
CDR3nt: TGCGCCAGCAGCTTTAGTGGCACAGATACGCAGTATTTT

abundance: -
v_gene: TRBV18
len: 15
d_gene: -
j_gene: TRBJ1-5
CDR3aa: CASSPMTGYNQPQHF
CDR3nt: TGTGCCAGCTCACCAATGACAGGTTACAATCAGCCCCAGCATTTT

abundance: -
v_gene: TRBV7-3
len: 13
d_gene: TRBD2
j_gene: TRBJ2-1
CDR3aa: CASSLTSANEQFF
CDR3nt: TGTGCCAGCAGCTTGACTAGCGCCAATGAGCAGTTCTTC

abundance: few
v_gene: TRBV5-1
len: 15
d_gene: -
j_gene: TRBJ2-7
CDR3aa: CASSSTGVRSYEQYF
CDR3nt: TGCGCCAGCAGCTCCACGGGGGTCCGCTCCTACGAGCAGTACTTC

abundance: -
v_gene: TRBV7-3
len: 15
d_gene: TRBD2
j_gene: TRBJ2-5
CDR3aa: CASSLMGGNQETQYF
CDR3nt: TGTGCCAGCAGCCTAATGGGGGGGAATCAAGAGACCCAGTACTTC

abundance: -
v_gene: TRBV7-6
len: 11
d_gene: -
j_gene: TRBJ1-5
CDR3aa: CALRCNQPQHF
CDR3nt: TGTGCCCTCCGCTGCAATCAGCCCCAGCATTTT

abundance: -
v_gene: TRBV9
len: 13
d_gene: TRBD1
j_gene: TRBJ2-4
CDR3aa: CASSGQGLDIQYF
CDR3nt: TGTGCCAGCAGCGGACAGGGGTTAGACATTCAGTACTTC

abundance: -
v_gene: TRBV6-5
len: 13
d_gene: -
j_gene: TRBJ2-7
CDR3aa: CASSYSPSYEQYF
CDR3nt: TGTGCCAGCAGTTACTCCCCCTCCTACGAGCAGTACTTC

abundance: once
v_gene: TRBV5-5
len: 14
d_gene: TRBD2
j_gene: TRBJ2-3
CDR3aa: CASSPAGGTDTQYF
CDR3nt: TGTGCCAGCAGCCCAGCGGGGGGCACAGATACGCAGTATTTT

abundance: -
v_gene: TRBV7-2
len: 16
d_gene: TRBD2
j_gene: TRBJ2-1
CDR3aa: CASSSTSGDSYNEQFF
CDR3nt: TGTGCCAGCAGCTCAACTAGCGGGGATTCCTACAATGAGCAGTTCTTC

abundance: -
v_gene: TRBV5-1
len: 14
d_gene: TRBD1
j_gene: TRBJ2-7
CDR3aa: CASKGTGTTYEQYF
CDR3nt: TGCGCCAGCAAGGGGACAGGAACAACCTACGAGCAGTACTTC

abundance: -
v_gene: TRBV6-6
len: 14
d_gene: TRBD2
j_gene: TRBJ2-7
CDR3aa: CASTLAGGSYEQYF
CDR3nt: TGTGCCAGCACCCTAGCGGGGGGCTCCTACGAGCAGTACTTC

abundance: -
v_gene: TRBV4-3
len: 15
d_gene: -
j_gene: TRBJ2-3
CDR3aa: CASSQGYDFTDTQYF
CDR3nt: TGCGCCAGCAGCCAAGGTTACGATTTCACAGATACGCAGTATTTT

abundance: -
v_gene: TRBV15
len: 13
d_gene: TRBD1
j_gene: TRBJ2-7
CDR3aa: CATSRETGREQYF
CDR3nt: TGTGCCACCAGCAGAGAGACAGGGCGCGAGCAGTACTTC

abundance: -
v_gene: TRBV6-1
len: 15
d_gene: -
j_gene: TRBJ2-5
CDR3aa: CASSFSRGTQETQYF
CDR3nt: TGTGCCAGCAGTTTTTCTCGCGGGACACAAGAGACCCAGTACTTC

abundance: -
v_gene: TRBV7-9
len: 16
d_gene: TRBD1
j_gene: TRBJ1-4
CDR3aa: CASSLEEGARYEKLFF
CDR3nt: TGTGCCAGCAGCTTGGAAGAGGGGGCGCGATATGAAAAACTGTTTTTT

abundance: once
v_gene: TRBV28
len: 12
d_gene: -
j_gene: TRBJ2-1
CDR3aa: CASRGPYNEQFF
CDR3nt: TGTGCCAGCAGAGGGCCCTACAATGAGCAGTTCTTC

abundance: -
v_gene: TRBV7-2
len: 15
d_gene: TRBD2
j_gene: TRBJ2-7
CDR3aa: CASSSSSGGAYEQYF
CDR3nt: TGTGCCAGCAGCTCTTCTAGCGGGGGGGCCTACGAGCAGTACTTC

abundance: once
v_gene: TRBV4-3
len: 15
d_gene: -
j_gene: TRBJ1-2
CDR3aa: CASSQVPGDDYGYTF
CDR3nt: TGCGCCAGCAGCCAAGTCCCGGGGGACGACTATGGCTACACCTTC

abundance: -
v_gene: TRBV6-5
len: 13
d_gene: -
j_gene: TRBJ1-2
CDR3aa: CASRSPGDYGYTF
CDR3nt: TGTGCCAGCAGATCACCAGGGGACTATGGCTACACCTTC